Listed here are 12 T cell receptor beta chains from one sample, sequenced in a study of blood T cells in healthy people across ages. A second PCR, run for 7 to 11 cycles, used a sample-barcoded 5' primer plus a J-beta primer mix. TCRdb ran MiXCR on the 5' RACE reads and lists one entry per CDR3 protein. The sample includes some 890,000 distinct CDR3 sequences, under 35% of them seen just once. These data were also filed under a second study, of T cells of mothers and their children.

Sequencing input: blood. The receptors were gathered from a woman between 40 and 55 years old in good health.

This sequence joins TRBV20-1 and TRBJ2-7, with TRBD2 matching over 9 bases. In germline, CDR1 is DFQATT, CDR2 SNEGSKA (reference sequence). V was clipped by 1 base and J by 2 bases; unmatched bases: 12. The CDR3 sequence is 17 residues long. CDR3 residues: CSARVLDSGSRPYEQYF. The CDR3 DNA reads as TGCAGTGCTAGAGTCTTAGATAGCGGGAGCCGACCCTACGAGCAGTACTTC.

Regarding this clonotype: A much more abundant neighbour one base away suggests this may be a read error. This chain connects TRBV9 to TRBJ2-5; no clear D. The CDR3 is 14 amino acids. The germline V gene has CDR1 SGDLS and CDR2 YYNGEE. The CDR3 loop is CTSSVEVGQETQYF. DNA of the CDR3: TGTACCAGCAGCGTAGAAGTGGGCCAAGAGACCCAGTACTTC. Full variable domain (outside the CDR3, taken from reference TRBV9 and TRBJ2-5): DSGVTQTPKHLITATGQRVTLRCSPRSGDLSVYWYQQSLDQGLQFLIQYYNGEERAKGNILERFSAQQFPDLHSELNLSSLELGDSALYFCTSSVEVGQETQYFGPGTRLLVL.

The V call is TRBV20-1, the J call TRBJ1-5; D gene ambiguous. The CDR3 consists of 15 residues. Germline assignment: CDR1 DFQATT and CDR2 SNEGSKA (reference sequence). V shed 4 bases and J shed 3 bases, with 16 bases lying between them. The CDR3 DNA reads TGCAGTGCTATAGAATGGGTTAGAAACAATCAGCCCCAGCATTTT. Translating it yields CSAIEWVRNNQPQHF.

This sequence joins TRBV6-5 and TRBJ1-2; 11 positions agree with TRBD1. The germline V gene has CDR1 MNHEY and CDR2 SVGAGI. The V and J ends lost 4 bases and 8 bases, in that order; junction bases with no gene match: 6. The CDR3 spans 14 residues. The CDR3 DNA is TGTGCCAGCAGTTTCACGGGACAGGGGGGAGGCTACACCTTC. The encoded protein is CASSFTGQGGGYTF.

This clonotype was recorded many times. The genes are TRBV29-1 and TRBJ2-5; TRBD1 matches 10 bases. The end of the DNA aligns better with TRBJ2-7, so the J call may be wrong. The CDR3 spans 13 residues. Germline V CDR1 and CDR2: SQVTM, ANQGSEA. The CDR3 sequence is CSVAGQGMVEQYF. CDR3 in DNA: TGCAGCGTTGCGGGACAGGGGATGGTCGAGCAGTACTTC.

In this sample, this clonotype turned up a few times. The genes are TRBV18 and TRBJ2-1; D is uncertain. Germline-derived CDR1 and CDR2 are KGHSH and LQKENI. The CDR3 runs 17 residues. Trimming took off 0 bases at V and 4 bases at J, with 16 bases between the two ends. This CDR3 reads CASSPPVEWTLYNEQFF. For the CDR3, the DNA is TGTGCCAGCTCACCACCGGTGGAGTGGACCCTTTACAATGAGCAGTTCTTC.

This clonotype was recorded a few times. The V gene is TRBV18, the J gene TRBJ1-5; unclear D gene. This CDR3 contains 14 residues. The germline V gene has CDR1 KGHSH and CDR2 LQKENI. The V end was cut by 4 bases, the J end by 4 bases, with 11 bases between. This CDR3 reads CASSRVRSNQPQHF. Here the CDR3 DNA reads TGTGCCAGCTCACGGGTCAGATCAAATCAGCCCCAGCATTTT.

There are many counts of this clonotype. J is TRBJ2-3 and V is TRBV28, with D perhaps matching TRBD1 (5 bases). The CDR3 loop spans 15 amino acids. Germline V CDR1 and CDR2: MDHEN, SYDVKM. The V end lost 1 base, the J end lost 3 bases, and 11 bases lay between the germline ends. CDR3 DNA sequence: TGTGCCAGCAGTTTATCCGGACACCAGACAGATACGCAGTATTTT. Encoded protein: CASSLSGHQTDTQYF.

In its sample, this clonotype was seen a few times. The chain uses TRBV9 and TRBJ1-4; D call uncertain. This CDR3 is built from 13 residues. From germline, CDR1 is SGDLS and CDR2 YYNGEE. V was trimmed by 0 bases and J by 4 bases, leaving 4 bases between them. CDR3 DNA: TGTGCCAGCAGCGTAGATGTTAATGAAAAACTGTTTTTT. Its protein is CASSVDVNEKLFF.

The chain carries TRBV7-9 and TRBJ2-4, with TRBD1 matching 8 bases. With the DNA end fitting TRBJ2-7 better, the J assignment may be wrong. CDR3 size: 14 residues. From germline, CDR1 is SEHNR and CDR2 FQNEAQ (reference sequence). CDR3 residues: CASSFGQGTGEQYF. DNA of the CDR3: TGTGCCAGCAGCTTTGGGCAGGGGACAGGCGAGCAGTACTTC.

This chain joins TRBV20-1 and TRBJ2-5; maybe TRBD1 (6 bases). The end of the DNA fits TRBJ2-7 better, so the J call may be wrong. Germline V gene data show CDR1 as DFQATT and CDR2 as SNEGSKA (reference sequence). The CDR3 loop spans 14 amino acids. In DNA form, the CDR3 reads TGCAGTGCTAGCCCTCCCGGGACACATTACGAGCAGTACTTC. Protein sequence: CSASPPGTHYEQYF.

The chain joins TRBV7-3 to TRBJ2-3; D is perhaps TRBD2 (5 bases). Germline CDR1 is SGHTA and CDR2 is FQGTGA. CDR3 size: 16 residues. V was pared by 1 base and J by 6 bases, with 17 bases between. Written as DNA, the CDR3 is TGTGCCAGCAGCTTAATCGGCCCGGTGCCGGGGGATACGCAGTATTTT. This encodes CASSLIGPVPGDTQYF.